What follows are 21 T cell receptor beta chains derived from one specimen sequenced in a study of molecular identifiers for immune sequencing clone quantification (dated by TCRdb to the late 2010s). The library was made by PCR. These reads were obtained on a NextSeq 500. TCRdb passed the public sequencing reads through fastp at Q25 and MiXCR, retaining productive beta sequences. Rows with a matching CDR3 protein are joined into one entry that keeps the most common DNA and genes. This sample lists about 510,000 distinct CDR3 sequences; around 23% were detected once. The ten largest clones capture roughly 0.77% of the sample. The source material was naive CD8+ T cells from blood, with Jurkat cell RNA spiked in. The cell subset or site label on this specimen signifies: FACS-sorted CD8+CD4-CCR7+CD45RA+ naive T cells. All receptors derive from a human donor in good health. Some libraries in this study had Jurkat cell RNA spiked in.

The V and J genes are TRBV7-2 and TRBJ2-7; 8 bases line up with TRBD2. The J segment lost 1 base and the V segment lost 1 base, leaving 12 bases of the junction unmatched. The germline gives CDR1 SGHTA, CDR2 FQGNSA. The CDR3 totals 18 residues. The DNA for the CDR3 is TGTGCCAGCAGCTTAGGGACCAGCGGGGGCCCTATTTCCTACGAGCAGTACTTC. Residues: CASSLGTSGGPISYEQYF.

The gene calls are TRBV14 and TRBJ2-2; weak D call: TRBD1 (5 bases). Germline V CDR1 and CDR2: SGHDN, FVKESK. The CDR3 runs to 17 residues. With 5 bases removed from V and 4 bases from J, the gap between germline ends came to 20 bases. This CDR3 is CASSDSRSLTGTGELFF. CDR3 coding DNA: TGTGCCAGCAGCGATTCCCGGTCCTTAACAGGCACCGGGGAGCTGTTTTTT.

V and J are TRBV7-9 and TRBJ2-7; TRBD1 might be the D (7 bases). The CDR3 sequence is 16 residues long. Germline CDR1 and CDR2: SEHNR and FQNEAQ (reference sequence). The V end lost 4 bases, the J end lost 5 bases, and 21 bases lay between the germline ends. CDR3 sequence: CASSSYEAQGGHEQYF. The CDR3 DNA reads TGTGCCAGCAGCTCTTATGAGGCCCAGGGGGGTCACGAGCAGTACTTC. Combining the CDR3 with reference TRBV7-9 and TRBJ2-7 gives the whole variable domain DTGVSQNPRHKITKRGQNVTFRCDPISEHNRLYWYRQTLGQGPEFLTYFQNEAQLEKSRLLSDRFSAERPKGSFSTLEIQRTEQGDSAMYLCASSSYEAQGGHEQYFGPGTRLTVT.

The chain uses TRBV6-4 and TRBJ2-3; 8 nucleotides align to TRBD2. The V gene end was trimmed by 3 bases and the J gene end by 3 bases; junction bases not matched to a gene: 5. Germline CDR1 MRHNA, CDR2 SNTAGT. This CDR3 is built from 15 residues. The chain's CDR3 is CASSERGVLTDTQYF. Here the CDR3 DNA reads TGTGCCAGCAGTGAGCGGGGGGTTCTAACAGATACGCAGTATTTT.

In regard to this clonotype: A junction end diverges from the germline sequence, so it may reflect a read error. CDR3 coding DNA: TGTGCCAGCAGCCCAGGACTATTAGAGCGGTACTTC. Amino acid sequence: CASSPGLLERYF. The chain carries TRBV7-2 and TRBJ2-7; D possibly corresponds to TRBD2 (6 bases). Germline lookup yields CDR1 SGHTA and CDR2 FQGNSA. The CDR3 extends over 12 amino acids. Full variable domain (outside the CDR3, taken from reference TRBV7-2 and TRBJ2-7): GAGVSQSPSNKVTEKGKDVELRCDPISGHTALYWYRQSLGQGLEFLIYFQGNSAPDKSGLPSDRFSAERTGGSVSTLTIQRTQQEDSAVYLCASSPGLLERYFGPGTRLTVT.

In regard to this clonotype: One end of the junction is discordant with germline, which a read error may explain. V gene TRBV4-3 combines with J gene TRBJ1-5; D is perhaps TRBD1 (6 bases). Germline V lookup: CDR1 LGHNA, CDR2 YSLEER. The CDR3 is made up of 15 amino acids. This CDR3 is CARSQGQYSNQPQHF. CDR3 sequence (DNA): TGCGCCCGCAGCCAAGGACAGTATAGCAATCAGCCCCAGCATTTT.

This clonotype was seen just once. This may come from a read error, since a much larger clone is one base off. The chain recombines TRBV5-4 with TRBJ2-3; 7 nucleotides agree with TRBD2. The germline gives CDR1 SGHNT, CDR2 YYREEE (reference sequence). CDR3 length equals 14 residues. V lost 4 bases and J lost 8; bases outside the gene matches: 10. The chain's CDR3 is CASSQGLVPGTQYF. The CDR3 DNA sequence: TGTGCCAGCAGCCAAGGACTAGTCCCAGGTACGCAGTATTTT. The entire variable domain, with the rest obtained from reference TRBV5-4 and TRBJ2-3, is as follows: ETGVTQSPTHLIKTRGQQVTLRCSSQSGHNTVSWYQQALGQGPQFIFQYYREEENGRGNFPPRFSGLQFPNYSSELNVNALELDDSALYLCASSQGLVPGTQYFGPGTRLTVL.

This clonotype was observed many times. The chain couples TRBV29-1 to TRBJ2-7, with 8 nucleotides matching TRBD1. Trimming cost V 6 bases and J 0 bases; bases outside gene matches: 10. Germline CDR1 is SQVTM and CDR2 is ANQGSEA. The CDR3 runs to 15 residues. DNA for the CDR3: TGCAGCGTAGAGTACCGGGACAGGAGCTCCTACGAGCAGTACTTC. Its protein product is CSVEYRDRSSYEQYF.

This clonotype was counted between two and nine times. This clone may be a read error of a much larger clone one base away. V and J are TRBV7-2 and TRBJ2-7; no clear D gene. The CDR3 length is 11 residues. CDR1 SGHTA and CDR2 FQGNSA come from the germline V gene. V lost 3 bases and J 2 bases, leaving 2 bases between the germline ends. CDR3: CASSFTYEQYF. Here the CDR3 DNA reads TGTGCCAGCAGCTTTACCTACGAGCAGTACTTC.

This clonotype came up many times. The chain uses TRBV28 and TRBJ2-2; a weak D match, TRBD2 (6 bases). The germline CDR1 and CDR2 sequences are MDHEN and SYDVKM. The CDR3 length is 16 residues. The V end lost 5 bases, the J end lost 3 bases, and 16 bases lay between the germline ends. The CDR3 nucleotides are TGTGCCAGCAGTCCTCCCGGGGGTGGCTACACCGGGGAGCTGTTTTTT. Translated: CASSPPGGGYTGELFF.

This clonotype was counted many times. The rearrangement uses TRBV28 and TRBJ2-1; 7 positions match TRBD1. CDR1 and CDR2 (germline): MDHEN, SYDVKM. Germline trimming cut 6 bases from V and 8 bases from J; bases unmatched to any gene: 10. The CDR3 is 14 residues long. CDR3 sequence reads: CASSPRVQGDEQFF. In nucleotides, the CDR3 is TGTGCCAGCAGCCCGCGCGTTCAGGGGGATGAGCAGTTCTTC.

This chain uses TRBV9 with TRBJ1-3, with D possibly being TRBD1 (5 bases). The V and J ends lost 0 bases and 13 bases respectively, with 23 bases between them. The CDR3 length is 16 residues. Germline assignment: CDR1 SGDLS and CDR2 YYNGEE. The CDR3 DNA is TGTGCCAGCAGCGTAGATTACGGGGGAGCCGGAAGCACAATATATTTT. Translation: CASSVDYGGAGSTIYF.

The chain employs TRBV15 and TRBJ2-7; 7 bases match TRBD2. CDR3 length: 17 amino acids. Germline V gene data show CDR1 as LNHNV and CDR2 as YYDKDF (reference sequence). Trimming cost V 1 base and J 4 bases; bases outside gene matches: 13. The CDR3 sequence: CATSRVGVAGVGYEQYF. In DNA form, the CDR3 reads TGTGCCACCAGCAGAGTGGGTGTGGCGGGAGTAGGGTACGAGCAGTACTTC.

The genes are TRBV6-2 or TRBV6-3 and TRBJ2-7, with a tentative D call TRBD1 (5 bases). Germline V gene sequence: CDR1 MNHEY, CDR2 SVGEGT. V lost 5 bases and J lost 4, with 15 bases in between. The CDR3 has 14 amino acids. CDR3: CASSLRAGNYEQYF. As DNA, the CDR3 is TGTGCCAGCAGTCTCAGGGCAGGCAATTACGAGCAGTACTTC.

Only a few counts were recorded for this clonotype. The rearrangement uses TRBV20-1 and TRBJ2-7; weak D call: TRBD1 (6 bases). CDR3 length equals 14 residues. Germline CDR1 reads DFQATT; CDR2 reads SNEGSKA (reference sequence). With 0 bases removed from V and 3 bases from J, the gap between germline ends came to 12 bases. The CDR3 nucleotides read TGCAGTGCTAGAGATGGTGGGGGCAGCTACGAGCAGTACTTC. As protein: CSARDGGGSYEQYF.

This clonotype was recorded many times. This sequence joins TRBV20-1 and TRBJ2-7; 10 bases line up with TRBD2. Trimming at V came to 3 bases and at J to 4 bases, leaving 3 bases not matched to a gene. The CDR3 totals 13 residues. Germline V gene lookup returns CDR1 DFQATT and CDR2 SNEGSKA (reference sequence). The CDR3 is CSARASGSYEQYF. The CDR3 DNA is TGCAGTGCTAGGGCTAGCGGGAGTTACGAGCAGTACTTC.

The sample holds a few counts of this clonotype. The genes are TRBV23-1 and TRBJ2-7; the match to TRBD1 covers 9 bases. TRBV23-1 belongs to the ORF category, with a function that is uncertain. Trimming took 6 bases from V and 1 from J; bases not matched to a gene: 7. This CDR3 has 15 amino acids. CDR3 protein: CASRIPGTGSYEQYF. Here the CDR3 DNA reads TGCGCCAGCAGAATCCCCGGGACAGGGTCCTACGAGCAGTACTTC.

The rearrangement uses TRBV5-6 and TRBJ2-7; no definite D call. This CDR3 has 14 amino acids. V lost 1 base and J 2 bases, leaving 10 bases between the germline ends. The germline gives CDR1 SGHDT, CDR2 YYEEEE. This CDR3 is CASSLSPRPYEQYF. DNA for the CDR3: TGTGCCAGCAGCTTGAGTCCACGACCCTACGAGCAGTACTTC.

J is TRBJ2-5 and V is TRBV7-9; TRBD2 matches 10 bases. Per germline, CDR1 SEHNR and CDR2 FQNEAQ (reference sequence). This CDR3 has 14 residues. V dropped 4 bases and J dropped 4; count of bases not matched to a gene: 3. DNA of the CDR3: TGTGCCAGCAGCTATACTAGCGGGGCAGAGACCCAGTACTTC. Its translation is CASSYTSGAETQYF.

V and J are TRBV6-4 and TRBJ1-1; D is unresolved. Trimming took off 7 bases at V and 5 bases at J, with 17 bases between the two ends. The germline CDR1 and CDR2 sequences are MRHNA and SNTAGT. This CDR3 contains 14 residues. CDR3 in amino acids: CASTSSWGDTEAFF. As DNA, the CDR3 is TGTGCCAGCACCTCGTCCTGGGGAGATACTGAAGCTTTCTTT.

The chain has TRBV12-3 or TRBV12-4 and TRBJ2-1; 7 positions match TRBD1. The trim removed 5 bases at V and 4 bases at J, leaving 14 bases unmatched. The CDR3 spans 17 residues. The CDR3 loop reads CASSGLAETGSYNEQFF. The CDR3 DNA is TGTGCCAGCAGTGGTCTGGCTGAGACAGGGAGTTACAATGAGCAGTTCTTC.